This T cell receptor (beta chain) was retrieved from a study of T-cell memory formation after mild COVID-19. General study results and limits: Cross-reactive memory seemingly joined, as some responding clones were found in pre-infection memory. Contracting clones from day 15 to 85 showed balanced CD4/CD8; later expanders favored CD4+.

This clonotype has at least ten counts. What it recognizes is unknown. CDR3 length equals 15 residues. Germline V gene lookup returns CDR1 MNHEY and CDR2 SVGAGI. Losses at the gene ends were 5 bases for V and 5 bases for J; bases not matched to a gene: 7. The authors produced TCR alpha and TCR beta cDNA libraries with sample barcodes and UMIs by 5'RACE using constant-segment primers. TCRdb analysed the 5' RACE reads with MiXCR anew, one entry per CDR3 protein. In the table there are a few hundred thousand distinct CDR3 sequences, more than 15% of which are singletons. The source material was PBMCs or a T cell subset sorted from them (not recorded which). The sequence derives from a man aged 18 to 35 who had mild COVID-19 (a few samples of this study predate the infection). Cell type and time point are not known. V and J are TRBV6-5 and TRBJ2-5; 11 bases fit TRBD2. Here the CDR3 reads CASSTRLAGQETQYF. The DNA for the CDR3 is TGTGCCAGCAGTACCCGACTAGCGGGGCAGGAGACCCAGTACTTC.